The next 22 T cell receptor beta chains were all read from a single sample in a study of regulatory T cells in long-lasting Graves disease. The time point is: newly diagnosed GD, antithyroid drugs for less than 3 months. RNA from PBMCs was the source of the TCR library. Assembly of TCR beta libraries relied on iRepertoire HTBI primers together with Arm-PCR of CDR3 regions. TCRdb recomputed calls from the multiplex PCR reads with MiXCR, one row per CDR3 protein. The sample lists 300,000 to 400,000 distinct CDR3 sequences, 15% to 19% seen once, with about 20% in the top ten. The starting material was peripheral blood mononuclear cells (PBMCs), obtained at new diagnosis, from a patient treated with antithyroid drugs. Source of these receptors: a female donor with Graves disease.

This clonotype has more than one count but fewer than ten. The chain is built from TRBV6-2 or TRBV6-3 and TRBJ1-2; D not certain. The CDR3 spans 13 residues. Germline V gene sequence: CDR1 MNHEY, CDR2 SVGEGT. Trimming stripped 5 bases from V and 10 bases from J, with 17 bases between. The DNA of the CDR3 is TGTGCCAGCAGTCCTCGAGCCGGGTCGCTCTACACCTTC. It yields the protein CASSPRAGSLYTF.

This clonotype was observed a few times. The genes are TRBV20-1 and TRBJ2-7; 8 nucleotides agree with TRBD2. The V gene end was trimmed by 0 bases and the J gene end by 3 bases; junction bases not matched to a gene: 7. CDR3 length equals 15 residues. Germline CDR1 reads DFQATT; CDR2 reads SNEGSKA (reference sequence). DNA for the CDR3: TGCAGTGCTAGAGACCGGGGGGGACTGAACTACGAGCAGTACTTC. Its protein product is CSARDRGGLNYEQYF.

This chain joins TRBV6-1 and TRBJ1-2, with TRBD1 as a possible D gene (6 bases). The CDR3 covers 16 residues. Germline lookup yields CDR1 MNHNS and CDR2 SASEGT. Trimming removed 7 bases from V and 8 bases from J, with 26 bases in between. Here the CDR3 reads CASTRTKPRAGDGYTF. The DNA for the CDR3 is TGTGCCAGCACTCGCACCAAGCCACGAGCAGGGGACGGCTACACCTTC.

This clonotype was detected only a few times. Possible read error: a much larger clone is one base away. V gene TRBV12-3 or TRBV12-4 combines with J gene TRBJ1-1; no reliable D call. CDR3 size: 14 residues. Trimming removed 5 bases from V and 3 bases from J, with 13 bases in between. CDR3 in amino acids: CASSIRARDTEAFF. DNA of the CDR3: TGTGCCAGCAGTATCCGGGCCCGGGACACTGAAGCTTTCTTT.

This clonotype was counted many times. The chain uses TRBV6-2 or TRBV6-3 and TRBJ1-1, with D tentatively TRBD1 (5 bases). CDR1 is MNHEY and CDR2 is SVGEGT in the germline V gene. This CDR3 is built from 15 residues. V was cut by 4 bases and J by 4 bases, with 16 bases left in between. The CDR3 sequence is CASSWDWDPTTEAFF. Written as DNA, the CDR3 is TGTGCCAGCAGTTGGGATTGGGACCCGACCACTGAAGCTTTCTTT.

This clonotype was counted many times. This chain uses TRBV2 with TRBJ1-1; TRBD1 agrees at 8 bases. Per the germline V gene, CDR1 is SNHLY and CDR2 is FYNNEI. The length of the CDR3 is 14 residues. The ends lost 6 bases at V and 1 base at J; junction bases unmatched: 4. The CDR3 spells CASRRDRRNTEAFF. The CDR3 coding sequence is TGTGCCAGCAGGCGGGACAGGAGGAACACTGAAGCTTTCTTT.

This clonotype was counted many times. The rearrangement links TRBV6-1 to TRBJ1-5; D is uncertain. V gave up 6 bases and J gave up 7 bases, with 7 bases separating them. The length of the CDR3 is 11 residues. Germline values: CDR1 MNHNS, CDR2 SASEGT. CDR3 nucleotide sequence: TGTGCCAGCAGCCAAGGGCAGCCCCAGCATTTT. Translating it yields CASSQGQPQHF.

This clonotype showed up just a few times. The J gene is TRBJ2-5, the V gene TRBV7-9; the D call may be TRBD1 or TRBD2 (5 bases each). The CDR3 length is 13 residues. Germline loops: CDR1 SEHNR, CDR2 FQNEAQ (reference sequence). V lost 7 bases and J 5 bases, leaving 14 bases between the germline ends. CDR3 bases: TGTGCCAGCACCCTAGGGGAGTTGGAGACCCAGTACTTC. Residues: CASTLGELETQYF. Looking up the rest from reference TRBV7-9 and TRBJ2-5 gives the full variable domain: DTGVSQNPRHKITKRGQNVTFRCDPISEHNRLYWYRQTLGQGPEFLTYFQNEAQLEKSRLLSDRFSAERPKGSFSTLEIQRTEQGDSAMYLCASTLGELETQYFGPGTRLLVL.

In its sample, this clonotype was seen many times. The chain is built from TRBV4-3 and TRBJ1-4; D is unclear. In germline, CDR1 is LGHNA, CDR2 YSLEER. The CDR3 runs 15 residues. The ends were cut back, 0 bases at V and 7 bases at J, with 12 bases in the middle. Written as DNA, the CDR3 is TGCGCCAGCAGCCAAGACTACGGTGGAGGTGAAAAACTGTTTTTT. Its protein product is CASSQDYGGGEKLFF.

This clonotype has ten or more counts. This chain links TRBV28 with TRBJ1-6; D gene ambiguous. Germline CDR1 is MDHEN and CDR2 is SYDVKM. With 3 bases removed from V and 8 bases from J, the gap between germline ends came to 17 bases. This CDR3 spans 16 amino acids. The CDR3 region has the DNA TGTGCCAGCAGTTTGGGTGAGGGCTTGGGGTATTCACCCCTCCACTTT. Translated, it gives CASSLGEGLGYSPLHF.

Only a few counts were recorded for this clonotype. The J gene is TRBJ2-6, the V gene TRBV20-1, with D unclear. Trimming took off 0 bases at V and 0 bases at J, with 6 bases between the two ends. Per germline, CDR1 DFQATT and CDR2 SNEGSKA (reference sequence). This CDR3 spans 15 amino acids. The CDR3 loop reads CSARDVGSGANVLTF. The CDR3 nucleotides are TGCAGTGCTAGAGACGTAGGCTCTGGGGCCAACGTCCTGACTTTC.

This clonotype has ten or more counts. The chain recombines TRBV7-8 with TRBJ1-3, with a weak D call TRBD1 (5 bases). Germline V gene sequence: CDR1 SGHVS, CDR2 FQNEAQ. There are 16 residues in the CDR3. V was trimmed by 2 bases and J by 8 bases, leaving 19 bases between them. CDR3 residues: CASSLFKTGSRDTIYF. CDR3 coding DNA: TGTGCCAGCAGCTTATTTAAAACAGGCTCTAGGGACACCATATATTTT.

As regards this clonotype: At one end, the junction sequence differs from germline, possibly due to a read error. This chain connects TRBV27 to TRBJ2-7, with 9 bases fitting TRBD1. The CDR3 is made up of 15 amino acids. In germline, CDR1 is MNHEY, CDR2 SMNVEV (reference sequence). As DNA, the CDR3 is TGTGCCAGCAGTGACCTACAGGGGGCTCGCTACGTGCAGTACTTC. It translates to CASSDLQGARYVQYF.

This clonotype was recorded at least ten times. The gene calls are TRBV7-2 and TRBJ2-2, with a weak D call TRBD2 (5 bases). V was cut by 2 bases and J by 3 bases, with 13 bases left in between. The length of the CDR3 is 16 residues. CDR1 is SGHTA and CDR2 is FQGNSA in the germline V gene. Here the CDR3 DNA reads TGTGCCAGCAGCTTAATCTCGGGGAGCTACACCGGGGAGCTGTTTTTT. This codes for CASSLISGSYTGELFF.

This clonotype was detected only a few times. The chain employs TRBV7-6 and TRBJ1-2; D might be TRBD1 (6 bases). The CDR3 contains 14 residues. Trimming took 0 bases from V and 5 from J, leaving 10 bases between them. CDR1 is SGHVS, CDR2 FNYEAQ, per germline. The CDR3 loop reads CASSLANGQYGYTF. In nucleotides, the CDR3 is TGTGCCAGCAGCTTAGCGAACGGACAGTATGGCTACACCTTC.

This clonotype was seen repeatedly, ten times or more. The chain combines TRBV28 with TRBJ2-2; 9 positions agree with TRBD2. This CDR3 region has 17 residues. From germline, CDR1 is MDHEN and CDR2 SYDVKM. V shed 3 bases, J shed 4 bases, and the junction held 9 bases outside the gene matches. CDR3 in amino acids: CASSFHRLAETTGELFF. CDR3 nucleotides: TGTGCCAGCAGTTTCCATAGACTAGCGGAAACCACCGGGGAGCTGTTTTTT.

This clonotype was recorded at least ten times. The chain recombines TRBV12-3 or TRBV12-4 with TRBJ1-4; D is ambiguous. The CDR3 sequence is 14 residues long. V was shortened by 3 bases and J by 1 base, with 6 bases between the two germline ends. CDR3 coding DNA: TGTGCCAGCAGTTTGAGGGAAACTAATGAAAAACTGTTTTTT. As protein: CASSLRETNEKLFF.

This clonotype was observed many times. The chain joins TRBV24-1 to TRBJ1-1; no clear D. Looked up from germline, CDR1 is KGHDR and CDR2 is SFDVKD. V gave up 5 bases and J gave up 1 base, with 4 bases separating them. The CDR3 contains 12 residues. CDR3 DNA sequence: TGTGCCACCAGTGCAGCGAACACTGAAGCTTTCTTT. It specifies CATSAANTEAFF.

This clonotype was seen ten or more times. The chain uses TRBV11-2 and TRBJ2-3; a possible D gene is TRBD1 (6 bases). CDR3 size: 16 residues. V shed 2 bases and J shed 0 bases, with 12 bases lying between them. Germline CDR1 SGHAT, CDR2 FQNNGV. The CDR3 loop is CASSLRKQGSTDTQYF. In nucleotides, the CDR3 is TGTGCCAGCAGCTTAAGAAAGCAGGGGAGCACAGATACGCAGTATTTT.

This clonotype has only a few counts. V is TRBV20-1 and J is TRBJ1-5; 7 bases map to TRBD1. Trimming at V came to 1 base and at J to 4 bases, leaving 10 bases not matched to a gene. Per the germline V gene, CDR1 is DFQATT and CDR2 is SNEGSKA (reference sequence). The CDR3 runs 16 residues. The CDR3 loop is CSARGHGQEINQPQHF. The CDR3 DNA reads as TGCAGTGCTAGAGGTCACGGACAGGAAATAAATCAGCCCCAGCATTTT.

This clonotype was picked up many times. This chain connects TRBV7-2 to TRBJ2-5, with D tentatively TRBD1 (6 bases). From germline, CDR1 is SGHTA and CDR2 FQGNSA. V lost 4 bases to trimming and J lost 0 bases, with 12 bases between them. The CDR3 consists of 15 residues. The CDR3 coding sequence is TGTGCCAGCAGCTCGACAGGACTGGACCAAGAGACCCAGTACTTC. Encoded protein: CASSSTGLDQETQYF.

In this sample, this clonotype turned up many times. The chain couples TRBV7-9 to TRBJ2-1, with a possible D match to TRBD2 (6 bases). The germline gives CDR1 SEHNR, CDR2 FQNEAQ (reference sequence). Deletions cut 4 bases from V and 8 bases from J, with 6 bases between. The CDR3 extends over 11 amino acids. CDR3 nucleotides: TGTGCCAGCAGCTGGGGGGATGAGCAGTTCTTC. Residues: CASSWGDEQFF.